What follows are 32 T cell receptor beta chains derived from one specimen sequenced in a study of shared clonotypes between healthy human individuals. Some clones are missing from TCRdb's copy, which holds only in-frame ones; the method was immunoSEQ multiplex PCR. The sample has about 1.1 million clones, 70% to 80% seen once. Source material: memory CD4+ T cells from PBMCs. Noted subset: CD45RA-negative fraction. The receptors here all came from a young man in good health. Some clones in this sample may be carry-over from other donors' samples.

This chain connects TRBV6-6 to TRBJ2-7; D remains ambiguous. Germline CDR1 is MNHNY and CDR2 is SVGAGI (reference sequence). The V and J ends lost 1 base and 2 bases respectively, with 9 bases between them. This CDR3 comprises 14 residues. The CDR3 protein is CASSYYSDTYEQYF. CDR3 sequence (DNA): TGTGCCAGCAGTTACTACAGTGATACCTACGAGCAGTACTTC.

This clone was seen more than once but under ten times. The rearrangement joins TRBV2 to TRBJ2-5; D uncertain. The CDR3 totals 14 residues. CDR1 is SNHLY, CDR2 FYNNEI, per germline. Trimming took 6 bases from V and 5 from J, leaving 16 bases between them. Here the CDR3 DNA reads TGTGCCAGCAGCTCTCAAGGGAAAGCGGAGACCCAGTACTTC. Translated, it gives CASSSQGKAETQYF.

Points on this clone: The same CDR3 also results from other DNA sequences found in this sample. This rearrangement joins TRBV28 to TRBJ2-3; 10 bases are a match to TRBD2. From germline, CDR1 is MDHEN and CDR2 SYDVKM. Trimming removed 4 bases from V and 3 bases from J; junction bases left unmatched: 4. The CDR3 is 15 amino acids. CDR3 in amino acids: CASSSSGRGTDTQYF. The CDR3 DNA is TGTGCCAGCAGTTCCAGCGGGAGGGGAACAGATACGCAGTATTTT. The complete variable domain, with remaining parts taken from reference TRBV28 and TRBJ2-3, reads DVKVTQSSRYLVKRTGEKVFLECVQDMDHENMFWYRQDPGLGLRLIYFSYDVKMKEKGDIPEGYSVSREKKERFSLILESASTNQTSMYLCASSSSGRGTDTQYFGPGTRLTVL.

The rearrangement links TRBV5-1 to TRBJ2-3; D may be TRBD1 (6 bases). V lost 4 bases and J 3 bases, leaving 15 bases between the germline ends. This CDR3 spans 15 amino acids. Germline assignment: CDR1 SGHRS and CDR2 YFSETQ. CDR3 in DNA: TGCGCCAGCAGCCCCCTCGGACAGTGGACAGATACGCAGTATTTT. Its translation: CASSPLGQWTDTQYF.

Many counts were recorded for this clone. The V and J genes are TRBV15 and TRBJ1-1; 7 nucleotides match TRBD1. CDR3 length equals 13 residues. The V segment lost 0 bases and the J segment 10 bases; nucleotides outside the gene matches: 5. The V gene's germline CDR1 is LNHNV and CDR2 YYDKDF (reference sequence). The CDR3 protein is CATSRDLRGLAFF. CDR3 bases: TGTGCCACCAGCAGAGATCTGAGGGGGCTAGCTTTCTTT.

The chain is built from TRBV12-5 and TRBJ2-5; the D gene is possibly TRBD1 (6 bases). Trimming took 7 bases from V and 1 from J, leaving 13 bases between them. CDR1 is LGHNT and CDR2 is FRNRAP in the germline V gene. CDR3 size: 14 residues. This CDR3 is CASATWTVQETQYF. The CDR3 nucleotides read TGTGCTAGTGCCACCTGGACAGTCCAAGAGACCCAGTACTTC.

The CDR3: CSVQGLGNQPQHF. For the CDR3, the DNA is TGCAGCGTTCAGGGGCTAGGCAATCAGCCCCAGCATTTT. The V and J genes are TRBV29-1 and TRBJ1-5, with D possibly matching TRBD1 (6 bases). V lost 5 bases and J 2 bases, leaving 10 bases between the germline ends. CDR1 and CDR2 (germline): SQVTM, ANQGSEA. This CDR3 has 13 residues.

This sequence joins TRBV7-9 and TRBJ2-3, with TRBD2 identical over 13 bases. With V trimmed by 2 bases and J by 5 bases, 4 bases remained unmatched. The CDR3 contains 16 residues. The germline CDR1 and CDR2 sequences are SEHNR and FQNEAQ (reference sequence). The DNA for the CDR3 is TGTGCCAGCAGCTTATCGGGACTAGCGGGACGAGATACGCAGTATTTT. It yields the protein CASSLSGLAGRDTQYF.

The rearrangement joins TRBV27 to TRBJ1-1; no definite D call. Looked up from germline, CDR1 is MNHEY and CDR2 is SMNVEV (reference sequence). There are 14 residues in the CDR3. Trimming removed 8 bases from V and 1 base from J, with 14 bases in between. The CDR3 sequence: CASGTDGSNTEAFF. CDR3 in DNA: TGTGCCAGCGGCACGGACGGATCGAACACTGAAGCTTTCTTT.

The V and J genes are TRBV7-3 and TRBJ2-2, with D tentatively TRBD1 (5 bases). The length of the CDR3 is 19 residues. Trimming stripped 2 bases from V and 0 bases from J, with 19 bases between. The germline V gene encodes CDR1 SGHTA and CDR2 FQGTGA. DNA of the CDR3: TGTGCCAGCAGCTTAGTGGGTCAGGGCTGGAAATCGAACACCGGGGAGCTGTTTTTT. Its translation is CASSLVGQGWKSNTGELFF.

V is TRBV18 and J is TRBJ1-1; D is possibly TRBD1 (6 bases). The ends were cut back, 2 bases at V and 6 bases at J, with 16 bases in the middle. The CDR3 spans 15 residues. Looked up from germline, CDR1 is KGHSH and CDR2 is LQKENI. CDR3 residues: CASSPGLGGASEAFF. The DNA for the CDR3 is TGTGCCAGCTCACCAGGCCTCGGGGGGGCGTCTGAAGCTTTCTTT.

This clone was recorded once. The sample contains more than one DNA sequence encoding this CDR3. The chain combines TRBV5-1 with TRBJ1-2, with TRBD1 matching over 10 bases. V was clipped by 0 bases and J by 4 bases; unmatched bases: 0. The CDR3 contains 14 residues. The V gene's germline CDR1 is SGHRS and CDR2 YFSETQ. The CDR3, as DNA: TGCGCCAGCAGCTTGGGACAGGGGGCCTATGGCTACACCTTC. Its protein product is CASSLGQGAYGYTF. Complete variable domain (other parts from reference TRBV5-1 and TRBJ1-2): KAGVTQTPRYLIKTRGQQVTLSCSPISGHRSVSWYQQTPGQGLQFLFEYFSETQRNKGNFPGRFSGRQFSNSRSEMNVSTLELGDSALYLCASSLGQGAYGYTFGSGTRLTVV.

The chain's CDR3 is CASSLLQVSGNTIYF. CDR3 nucleotides: TGTGCCAGCAGCTTACTACAGGTCTCTGGAAACACCATATATTTT. This chain links TRBV11-2 with TRBJ1-3; tentative D call: TRBD1 (5 bases). Germline V gene sequence: CDR1 SGHAT, CDR2 FQNNGV. The CDR3 is 15 residues long. Between the trimmed V and J ends, which lost 2 bases and 0 bases, there was a span of 8 bases.

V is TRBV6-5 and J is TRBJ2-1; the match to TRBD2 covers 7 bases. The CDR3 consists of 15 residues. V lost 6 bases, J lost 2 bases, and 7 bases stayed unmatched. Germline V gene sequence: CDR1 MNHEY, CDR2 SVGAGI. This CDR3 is CASSPPGRTYNEQFF. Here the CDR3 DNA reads TGTGCCAGCAGCCCCCCCGGGAGGACCTACAATGAGCAGTTCTTC.

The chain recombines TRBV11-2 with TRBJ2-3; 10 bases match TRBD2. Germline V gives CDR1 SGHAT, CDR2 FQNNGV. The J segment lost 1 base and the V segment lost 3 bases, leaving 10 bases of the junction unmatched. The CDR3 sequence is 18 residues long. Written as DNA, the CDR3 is TGTGCCAGCAGCTTTCGCCTAGCGGGAGTTAGGGGCACAGATACGCAGTATTTT. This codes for CASSFRLAGVRGTDTQYF.

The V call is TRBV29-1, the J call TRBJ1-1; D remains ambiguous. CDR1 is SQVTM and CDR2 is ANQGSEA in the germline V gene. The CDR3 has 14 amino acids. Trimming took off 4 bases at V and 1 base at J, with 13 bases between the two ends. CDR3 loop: CSVAWLPANTEAFF. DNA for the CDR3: TGCAGCGTTGCTTGGTTGCCGGCGAACACTGAAGCTTTCTTT.

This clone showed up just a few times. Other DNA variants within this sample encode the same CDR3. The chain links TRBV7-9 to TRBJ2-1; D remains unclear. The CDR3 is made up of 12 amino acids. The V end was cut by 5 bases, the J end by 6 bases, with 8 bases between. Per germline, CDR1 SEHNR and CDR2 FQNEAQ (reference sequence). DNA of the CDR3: TGTGCCAGCAGCCCTAGTGGCAATGAGCAGTTCTTC. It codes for CASSPSGNEQFF.

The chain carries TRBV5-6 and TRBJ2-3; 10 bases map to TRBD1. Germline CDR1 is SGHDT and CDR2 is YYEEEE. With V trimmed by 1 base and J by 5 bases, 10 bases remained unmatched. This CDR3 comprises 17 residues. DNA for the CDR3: TGTGCCAGCAGCTTGCGCACCGGGACAGGGGCGGGAGATACGCAGTATTTT. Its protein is CASSLRTGTGAGDTQYF.

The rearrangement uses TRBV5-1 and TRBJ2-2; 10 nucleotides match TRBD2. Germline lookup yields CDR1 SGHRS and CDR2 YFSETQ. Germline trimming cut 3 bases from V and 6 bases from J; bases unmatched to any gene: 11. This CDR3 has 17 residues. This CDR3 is CASSWLAGVEIAGELFF. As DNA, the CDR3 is TGCGCCAGCAGCTGGCTAGCGGGAGTTGAGATCGCCGGGGAGCTGTTTTTT. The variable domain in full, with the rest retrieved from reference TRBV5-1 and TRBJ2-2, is KAGVTQTPRYLIKTRGQQVTLSCSPISGHRSVSWYQQTPGQGLQFLFEYFSETQRNKGNFPGRFSGRQFSNSRSEMNVSTLELGDSALYLCASSWLAGVEIAGELFFGEGSRLTVL.

CDR3 bases: TGCGCCAGCAGTCCTGGGGTAGCGCGGGAAGCTTTCTTT. Amino acids: CASSPGVAREAFF. The J gene is TRBJ1-1, the V gene TRBV10-1; no reliable D call. The length of the CDR3 is 13 residues. The V end was cut by 5 bases, the J end by 8 bases, with 15 bases between. Per germline, CDR1 WNHNN and CDR2 SYGVQD (reference sequence).

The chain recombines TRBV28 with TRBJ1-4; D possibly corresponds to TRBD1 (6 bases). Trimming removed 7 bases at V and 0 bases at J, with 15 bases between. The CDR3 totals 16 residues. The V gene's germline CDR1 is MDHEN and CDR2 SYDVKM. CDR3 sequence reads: CASKIGGPATNEKLFF. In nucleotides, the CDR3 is TGTGCCAGCAAAATCGGGGGGCCTGCAACTAATGAAAAACTGTTTTTT. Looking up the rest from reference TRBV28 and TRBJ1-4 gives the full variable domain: DVKVTQSSRYLVKRTGEKVFLECVQDMDHENMFWYRQDPGLGLRLIYFSYDVKMKEKGDIPEGYSVSREKKERFSLILESASTNQTSMYLCASKIGGPATNEKLFFGSGTQLSVL.

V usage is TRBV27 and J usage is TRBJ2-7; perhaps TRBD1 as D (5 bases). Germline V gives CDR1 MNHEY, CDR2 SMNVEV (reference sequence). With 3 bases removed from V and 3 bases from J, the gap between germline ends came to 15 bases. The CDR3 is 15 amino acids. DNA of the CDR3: TGTGCCAGCAGTTTCCAGGGAAGGGCCCTCTACGAGCAGTACTTC. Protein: CASSFQGRALYEQYF.

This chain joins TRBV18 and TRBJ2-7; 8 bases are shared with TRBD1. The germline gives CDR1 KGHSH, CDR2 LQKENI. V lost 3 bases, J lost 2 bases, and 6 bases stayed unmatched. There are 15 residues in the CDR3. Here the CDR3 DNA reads TGTGCCAGCTCACCTAGGACAGGGCGAACCTACGAGCAGTACTTC. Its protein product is CASSPRTGRTYEQYF. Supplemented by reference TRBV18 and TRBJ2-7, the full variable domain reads NAGVMQNPRHLVRRRGQEARLRCSPMKGHSHVYWYRQLPEEGLKFMVYLQKENIIDESGMPKERFSAEFPKEGPSILRIQQVVRGDSAAYFCASSPRTGRTYEQYFGPGTRLTVT.

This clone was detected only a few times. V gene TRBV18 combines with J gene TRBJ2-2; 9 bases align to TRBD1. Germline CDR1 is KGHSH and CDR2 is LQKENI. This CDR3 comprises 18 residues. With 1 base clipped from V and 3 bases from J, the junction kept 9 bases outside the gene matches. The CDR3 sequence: CASSPRTGGSVDTGELFF. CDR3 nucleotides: TGTGCCAGCTCACCACGAACAGGGGGCTCGGTCGACACCGGGGAGCTGTTTTTT.

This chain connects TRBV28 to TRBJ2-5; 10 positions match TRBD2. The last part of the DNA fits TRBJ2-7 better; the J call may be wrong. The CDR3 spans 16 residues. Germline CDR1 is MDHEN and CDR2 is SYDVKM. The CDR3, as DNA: TGTGCCAGCAGTCCTATAACAGCGGGAGGGCCCTACGAGCAGTACTTC. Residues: CASSPITAGGPYEQYF.

CDR3 sequence (DNA): TGCGCCAGCAGCTTGAATGTTGCGGGAGGCCCCGGCTACGAGCAGTACTTC. Translation: CASSLNVAGGPGYEQYF. The V gene is TRBV5-1, the J gene TRBJ2-7, with TRBD2 identical over 8 bases. Germline V gene lookup returns CDR1 SGHRS and CDR2 YFSETQ. J was trimmed by 3 bases and V by 1 base; bases with no gene match: 12. The CDR3 extends over 17 amino acids.

The CDR3 loop is CARNGSARGANQPQHF. In DNA form, the CDR3 reads TGTGCCAGAAACGGTTCAGCACGGGGGGCGAATCAGCCCCAGCATTTT. The chain has TRBV5-3 and TRBJ1-5; a possible D gene is TRBD1 (6 bases). Being an ORF, TRBV5-3 has a function that is uncertain. This CDR3 comprises 16 residues. Trimming took 6 bases from V and 4 from J, leaving 20 bases between them.

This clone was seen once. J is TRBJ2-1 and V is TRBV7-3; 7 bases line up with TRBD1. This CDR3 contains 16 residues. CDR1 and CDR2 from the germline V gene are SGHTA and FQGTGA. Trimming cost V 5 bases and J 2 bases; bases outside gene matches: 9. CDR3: CASSIRDSGAYNEQFF. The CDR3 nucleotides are TGTGCCAGCAGCATACGGGACAGCGGTGCCTACAATGAGCAGTTCTTC.

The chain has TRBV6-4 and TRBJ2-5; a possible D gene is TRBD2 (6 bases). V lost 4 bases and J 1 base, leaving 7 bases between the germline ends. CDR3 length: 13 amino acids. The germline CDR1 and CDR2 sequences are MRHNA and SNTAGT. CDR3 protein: CASSGEAQETQYF. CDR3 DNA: TGTGCCAGCAGTGGGGAGGCCCAAGAGACCCAGTACTTC.

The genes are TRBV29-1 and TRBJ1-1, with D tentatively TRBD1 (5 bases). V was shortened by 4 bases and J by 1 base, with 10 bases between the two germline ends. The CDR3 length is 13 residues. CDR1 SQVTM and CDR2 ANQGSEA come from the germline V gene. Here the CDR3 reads CSVGRDSNTEAFF. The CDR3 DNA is TGCAGCGTTGGTCGGGACTCGAACACTGAAGCTTTCTTT.

CDR3 in DNA: TGTGCCCTACAAGGGAGCTCCTACAATGAGCAGTTCTTC. Protein: CALQGSSYNEQFF. This rearrangement joins TRBV30 to TRBJ2-1; perhaps TRBD2 as D (5 bases). Germline CDR1 reads GTSNPN; CDR2 reads SVGIG (reference sequence). The CDR3 consists of 13 residues. Trimming shortened V by 8 bases and J by 0 bases, and 11 bases separated the two germline ends.

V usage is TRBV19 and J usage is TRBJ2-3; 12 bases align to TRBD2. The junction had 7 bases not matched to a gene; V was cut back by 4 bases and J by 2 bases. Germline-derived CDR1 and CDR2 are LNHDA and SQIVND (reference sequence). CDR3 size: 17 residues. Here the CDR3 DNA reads TGTGCCAGTAGTAACCAACGGACTAGCGGGAACACAGATACGCAGTATTTT. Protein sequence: CASSNQRTSGNTDTQYF.